The rows below give T cell receptor beta chains drawn from one sample of a study of early T cells in non-severe SARS-CoV-2 infection. TCRdb re-called the 5' RACE reads with MiXCR, one entry per CDR3 protein. The sample yields roughly 60,000 distinct CDR3 sequences, roughly 5.9% seen once. Sequencing was performed on whole blood. These receptor sequences come from an adult who was a healthcare worker with PCR-confirmed SARS-CoV-2 infection or an uninfected control (not recorded which). Each CDR3 is given with its conserved first and last residue. A D gene is named only where the DNA matches it firmly. Clone sizes are given selectively: once, few, many, or a class where the clone is expanded.

cdr3_length	v_call	j_call	d_call	clone_size	cdr3_nt	cdr3_aa
13	TRBV11-2	TRBJ2-1	NA	NA	TGTGCCAGCAGCTTAGATCTTGCGGGTGAGCAGTTCTTC	CASSLDLAGEQFF
15	TRBV10-3	TRBJ1-2	NA	few	TGTGCCATCAGTCGGCAGGGGCCCGAAGGCTATGGCTACACCTTC	CAISRQGPEGYGYTF
17	TRBV7-8	TRBJ1-2	TRBD1	many	TGTGCCAGCAGCACGGGGCCGGGACAGGCTGACTTCTATGGCTACACCTTC	CASSTGPGQADFYGYTF
17	TRBV5-1	TRBJ1-1	NA	NA	TGCGCCAGCAGCTTACAGGGTTTGGAGCGTCTGCAGACTGAAGCTTTCTTT	CASSLQGLERLQTEAFF
17	TRBV5-1	TRBJ2-3	TRBD2	few	TGCGCCAGCAGCTTGGAAGTGGGACTAGCTCACACAGATACGCAGTATTTT	CASSLEVGLAHTDTQYF
16	TRBV12-3/TRBV12-4	TRBJ2-1	TRBD2	few	TGTGCCAGCAGTTCTACGACTAGCGGGAGGTGGAATGAGCAGTTCTTC	CASSSTTSGRWNEQFF
17	TRBV7-8	TRBJ2-2	TRBD1	many	TGTGCCAGCAGCCAGGACAGGGGGCTCCCTCTCACCGGGGAGCTGTTTTTT	CASSQDRGLPLTGELFF
15	TRBV27	TRBJ1-1	TRBD1	few	TGTGCCAGCAGTTTATTGCGGACAGGGACTCGGGAAGTTTTCTTT	CASSLLRTGTREVFF
14	TRBV20-1	TRBJ2-3	NA	NA	TGCAGTGCTAGAGGGCCCAGGACACCCGATACGCAGTATTTT	CSARGPRTPDTQYF
14	TRBV5-1	TRBJ1-1	NA	NA	TGCGCCAGCACCCTGGACCTGATCAACACTGAAGCTTTCTTT	CASTLDLINTEAFF
14	TRBV7-9	TRBJ2-5	NA	many	TGTGCCAGCAGCACTCCTAAGGAGAGAGAGACCCAGTACTTC	CASSTPKERETQYF
12	TRBV12-3/TRBV12-4	TRBJ1-1	NA	many	TGTGCCAGCAGTGTTACCTTGGCTGAAGCTTTCTTT	CASSVTLAEAFF
14	TRBV12-3/TRBV12-4	TRBJ1-2	NA	NA	TGTGCCAGCAGCACAACCGGATTGCCCTATGGCTACACCTTC	CASSTTGLPYGYTF
15	TRBV7-2	TRBJ1-2	TRBD1	many	TGTGCCAGCAGCTTCCTGTCTCGACAGGGTGATGGCTACACCTTC	CASSFLSRQGDGYTF
16	TRBV5-6	TRBJ1-1	NA	once	TGTGCCAGCAGCTTGGTACTCTCTTCGGGGGGAACTGAAGCTTTCTTT	CASSLVLSSGGTEAFF
15	TRBV27	TRBJ1-1	NA	few	TGTGCCAGCAGTTTATCAGGGACCCAGAACACTGAAGCTTTCTTT	CASSLSGTQNTEAFF
14	TRBV24-1	TRBJ1-6	NA	many	TGTGCCACCAGTGGCGACAGGAACAATTCACCCCTCCACTTT	CATSGDRNNSPLHF
14	TRBV20-1	TRBJ2-1	NA	many	TGCAGTGCTAGGCCAACGTCTAACGTCGGTGAGCAGTTCTTC	CSARPTSNVGEQFF
21	TRBV6-2/TRBV6-3	TRBJ2-6	NA	few	TGTGCCACCCGTGAGAAAAGGCAGGGTTGGTCTTCTTCGTTTGGGGCCAACGTCCTGACTTTC	CATREKRQGWSSSFGANVLTF
14	TRBV29-1	TRBJ2-5	NA	NA	TGCAGCGTTCGTAACCTAGGGGGAGCCGAGACCCAGTACTTC	CSVRNLGGAETQYF
13	TRBV11-2	TRBJ2-1	TRBD1	many	TGTGCCAGCGGGACAGGGTCTTACAATGAGCAGTTCTTC	CASGTGSYNEQFF
22	TRBV12-3/TRBV12-4	TRBJ2-3	TRBD2	NA	TGTGCCAGCAGTTTAGGAGGGTTGGGACTAGCGGGGGCGCCGGGGGTCACAGATACGCAGTATTTT	CASSLGGLGLAGAPGVTDTQYF
17	TRBV6-4	TRBJ2-2	TRBD1	few	TGTGCCAGCAGTCGAGCCGGGACAGGGTCGAACACCGGGGAGCTGTTTTTT	CASSRAGTGSNTGELFF
14	TRBV30	TRBJ2-7	TRBD1	many	TGTGCCTGGAGTGTAGCAGGGGGCGGCTACGAGCAGTACTTC	CAWSVAGGGYEQYF
14	TRBV30	TRBJ2-2	NA	NA	TGTGCCTGGAGTTATCTTCCGAACACCGGGGAGCTGTTTTTT	CAWSYLPNTGELFF
13	TRBV5-4	TRBJ2-7	TRBD2	many	TGTGCCAGCAGCCGGTTAGCGGGAGAACGAAAGTACTTC	CASSRLAGERKYF
13	TRBV12-5	TRBJ1-5	NA	many	TGTGCTAGTGGGGAAAGCGGCAATCAGCCCCAGCATTTT	CASGESGNQPQHF
14	TRBV30	TRBJ2-7	NA	many	TGTGCCTGGAGTCGGGGAGGATTTACCTACGAGCAGTACTTC	CAWSRGGFTYEQYF
17	TRBV7-2	TRBJ2-7	TRBD2	NA	TGTGCCAGCAGCTTAGCCCCCCAGCGGGGGGGCGGGAGCGAGCAGTACTTC	CASSLAPQRGGGSEQYF
16	TRBV9	TRBJ2-3	TRBD2	few	TGTGCCAGCAGCGTAGTGATAGCGGGGAGCACAGATACGCAGTATTTT	CASSVVIAGSTDTQYF
17	TRBV10-3	TRBJ2-2	TRBD2	NA	TGTGCCATCACCCCTTCTCTGACTAGCGGTAACACCGGGGAGCTGTTTTTT	CAITPSLTSGNTGELFF